Sequencing of this T cell receptor (beta chain) was carried out in a study of cytomegalovirus exposure and HLA in healthy donors (dated 2017 in TCRdb). As for the study more broadly: According to an earlier analysis of several hundred of the donors, some 180 million T cells yielded over 90 million unique TCR beta sequences and about 300 Gb of sequence data. An earlier analysis of fewer than 750 of the donors used high-throughput TCR beta sequencing to judge whether each TCR beta V gene segment behaved as functional or pseudogenic. Along with the roughly 670-subject first cohort, a separate validation cohort of over a hundred different subjects was used. To predict cytomegalovirus infection status, the study combined high-throughput TCR immunosequencing, statistical association of individual TCRs with disease status, and machine learning. A later genetic analysis took genome-wide SNP genotypes for about 60% of the roughly 670 donors and used that subset as a discovery cohort. An early release covering roughly 600 HLA-typed donors comprised approximately 300 gigabases of sequencing data and some 79 million unique TCR sequences. Both class I and class II loci were covered by HLA typing, at four-digit resolution. Across 398 genotyped donors of the cohort, an average of approximately 240,000 unique TCR beta nucleotide sequences per donor were sequenced, and around 19% of those sequences were non-productive. Typing coverage varied by locus: roughly 629-640 donors for A, B, C, DRB1 and DQB1; 522 for DQA1; more than 600 for DPA1; 450 to 480 for DPB1. The study aimed to test whether signatures of past pathogen exposure could be identified by cataloging public T cell receptors. Donor age, sex, ethnicity and CMV serostatus were collected together with the repertoire data. The later analysis used no new phenotypic data to find candidate immune exposures, relying instead on TCR beta sequences and their occurrence across donors. Four to six DR-DQ haplotypes were handled as single units for association and clustering, since linkage in the cohort was strong. All discovery cohort repertoires had been generated using a single sequencing platform. A later analysis re-analyzed previously published TCR beta repertoires from 650 to 800 donors and added high-resolution HLA genotyping to study TCR occurrence patterns. Of the approximately 370 genotyped donors, 75% to 85% were placed in the genetic ancestry cluster associated with self-reported Caucasian donors. Using immunosequencing, the study profiled T cell repertoires from about 610 subjects and related those repertoires to cytomegalovirus serostatus.

The CDR3 numbers 17 residues from cysteine through phenylalanine. Only CDR3 DNA remains: 51 bases, in frame from the first base. V was cut back by 0 bases and J by 6 bases, leaving a gap of 15 bases between them. Based on the germline V gene, the CDR1 and CDR2 sequences are LGHNA and YSLEER. With regard to this clone: The specificity of this receptor is unknown. Per-base quality was not reported, and no clone a single base away is much larger than it. Other DNA sequences in the same sample also yield this CDR3.

Study-level results and caveats: Sequencing depth was assumed to be roughly uniform across donors in the presence/absence analyses, though that assumption may not hold. A later analysis associated roughly 17,000 TCR beta sequences with specific HLA alleles at a false discovery rate of 0.05. In a later analysis, HLA-associated TCR beta chains were found to be more clonally expanded and to have lower generation probabilities than equally common non-associated chains. Because some donors lacked HLA typing at each locus, the association tests relied only on the typed subset. A cluster of highly shared sequence variants was judged likely to represent a technical artifact of the sequencing pipeline. A total of 150 to 200 TCR beta chains were listed by the study as associated with cytomegalovirus. Because the 87-base-pair reads could not distinguish some IMGT-functional V segments, including TRBV6-2 and TRBV6-3, those segments were excluded. For the cohort, immune exposure information was limited to CMV serostatus. It was suggested by the authors that the approach could potentially be generalized to other disease states and immunological phenotypes. An association between a missense DCLRE1C variant and V-gene and J-gene trimming of TCR beta chains was found in a later genetic analysis and replicated in an independent cohort. The classifier was reported to diagnose cytomegalovirus status with high specificity and sensitivity in both the original and validation cohorts. When HLA alleles, especially DR and DQ, strongly co-occurred, TCR associations were difficult to assign to individual alleles. The earlier analysis of 587 of the donors excluded approximately 15 rarely observed V segments, including chromosome 9 orphons, because counts were too low. A later analysis found that TCR association rates varied across HLA loci, with DRB1 alleles showing the most associated TCRs and HLA-C alleles the fewest. While some public TCRs were present in many individuals, most TCR sequences turned up only very rarely across donors. In this cohort, only TCR beta chains were sequenced, and detectable features were limited by the absence of alpha or paired-chain data. A further reported finding was that TCR beta sequences accurately predicted the HLA-A and HLA-B alleles for most subjects in the first cohort. Several of the top co-occurrence clusters appeared to be linked to parvovirus B19, influenza, CMV and Epstein-Barr virus, according to a later analysis. A few of the identified cytomegalovirus-associated TCR beta chains were confirmed in vitro to be specific for cytomegalovirus antigens. Linkage disequilibrium might explain the correlated functional status among segregating V segments, but an unknown experimental factor could not be excluded. In an earlier analysis of under 600 of the donors, most TCR beta V segments were observed in productive rearrangements about 90% or about 30% of the time, broadly matching IMGT annotations. According to a later analysis, most CMV-associated TCR beta chains appeared to be HLA-restricted, and the HLA associations seemed to be driven largely by CMV exposure. Compared with the approximately 600-donor mean, donors in an Asian-associated ancestry cluster had fewer N-insertions in productive TCRs, according to a later genetic analysis.

The cohort was made up of under 800 healthy bone marrow donors. At the time of sampling, every cohort member was nominally healthy, though immune exposures that went unrecorded were likely present. The donor was CMV seronegative and was included in the group of about 400 seronegative cohort members. A peripheral blood sample was collected from each donor, and TCR beta sequencing was performed on peripheral blood mononuclear cells. The Qiagen DNeasy Blood Extraction Kit was used to extract genomic DNA from the blood cell samples. Library method: the immunoSEQ multiplex PCR assay. The multiplex PCR relied on a mix of 60 forward primers for TCR Vbeta segments and 13 reverse primers for TCR Jbeta segments. The CDR3 region of rearranged TCR beta genes was amplified from genomic DNA with a multiplex PCR assay. The amplified TCR beta libraries were sequenced on the Illumina HiSeq System as 87-base-pair reads. The paper's processing steps were these. Across the roughly 670 repertoires, a later analysis counted 80 million or so unique TCR beta chains, roughly 11 million of which were shared by at least two donors. Raw reads were error-corrected and collapsed into unique sequences with a nearest-neighbor algorithm that merged closely related sequences to remove PCR and sequencing errors. V, D and J gene segments were assigned by aligning CDR3 sequences to IMGT reference sequences. For a sequence to be retained, a match of at least six nucleotides to both a V gene segment and a J gene segment was required. Rearrangements were called productive when the CDR3 lacked stop codons and stayed in frame with V and J; all others were non-productive. CDR3 was defined by IMGT convention, running from the second conserved V-encoded cysteine to the conserved J-encoded phenylalanine. In an earlier analysis of 550 to 650 of the donors, sequences lacking an unambiguous match to a single V gene segment were excluded. In an earlier analysis of 500 to 750 of the donors, V segments were called functional above 56.7% productive rearrangements and were called segregating when the between-donor standard deviation exceeded 5%. A statistical classification framework was built to diagnose cytomegalovirus status from the catalog of TCR beta chain sequences. In a later analysis, TCR nucleotide sequences were compared against IMGT/GENE-DB human TR gene sequences so that V and J genes could be assigned. The TCRdist pipeline was used in a later analysis to assign CDR3 sequences and most-parsimonious VDJ recombination scenarios. In a later analysis, every TCR beta chain was defined by the combination of its CDR3 amino acid sequence and its V-gene family, and reads without a unique V-gene family were dropped. A later analysis removed 592 highly shared, low-generation-probability nucleotide sequences to deal with suspected cross-contamination and a sequencing artifact. For each public chain, a later analysis derived a clonal expansion index from normalized ranks of inferred template counts within each repertoire. Generation probabilities in a later analysis came from a VDJ recombination model fitted to out-of-frame rearrangements, and those results were checked against IGoR. Hypergeometric tests were used in a later analysis to score TCR-TCR, TCR-HLA and TCR-CMV co-occurrence, with a repertoire-size bias correction applied to the TCR pairs. In a later analysis, false discovery rates were estimated by permuting HLA or CMV assignments 20 times. In a later analysis, co-occurring TCRs were grouped using DBSCAN, and TCRdist sequence similarity was added for clustering within HLA-allele-positive subsets. Co-occurrence clustering excluded repertoires with fewer than 30,000 or more than 120,000 public chains, plus five with anomalous nucleotide sharing. TCRdb obtained this table from immuneACCESS and retained in-frame rearrangements with V and J assigned. These tables miss some clones; where compared with another copy, unresolved V genes account for less than half of the shortfall, and the remainder is unexplained. V and J calls and clone size follow that table, whereas D and trimming were derived from the DNA. For this sample there are tens of thousands of clones; 82% appear just once. The ten largest clonotypes hold approximately 2.9% of the sample.

The sequence joins TRBV4-3 to TRBJ1-6, with TRBD1 tentatively as D gene (6 bases match). The TCR originated in a man aged 50 to 60 in good health and CMV-seronegative. Input material: PBMCs. The DNA sequence is TGCGCCAGCAGCCAAGACCTCCCGCGGACAGTTAATTCACCCCTCCACTTT. This sequence encodes CASSQDLPRTVNSPLHF.